The rows below give T cell receptor beta chains drawn from one sample of a study of T cell repertoires in ileal Crohn's disease. The protocol was immunoSEQ multiplex PCR, while the TCRdb copy is restricted to in-frame clones and leaves out a portion. The sample yields approximately 17,000 clones, roughly 80% seen once. Sequencing input: ileal tissue. The receptor set was obtained from an adult with Crohn's disease. Each CDR3 is given with its conserved first and last residue.

V	J	CDR3
TRBV9	TRBJ2-7	CASSAALQGSEQYF
TRBV9	TRBJ1-4	CASSPRQGPEKLFF
TRBV9	TRBJ1-2	CASSAEGGGSYGYTF
TRBV7-3	TRBJ2-2	CASSRRVNTGELFF
TRBV7-6	TRBJ1-2	CASSLAQGQYGYTF
TRBV12-5	TRBJ1-2	CASGPDRAPHGYTF
TRBV15	TRBJ2-3	CATSRGSVRYWSPTDTQYF
TRBV5-6	TRBJ1-2	CASSLGGANYGYTF
TRBV7-9	TRBJ2-5	CASTGGGWEAEEETQYF
TRBV4-1	TRBJ1-2	CASSHIPPGDYGYTF
TRBV25-1	.	CASTQEGFSYEQYF
TRBV11-2	TRBJ1-5	CASSLGQKQPQHF
TRBV2	TRBJ1-5	CASSVGQGGLYSNQPQHF
TRBV6-1	TRBJ1-2	CASSEGTGGAYGYTF
TRBV4-1	TRBJ1-1	CASSKGIPRNTEAFF
TRBV7-8	TRBJ1-6	CASSSWTGSESPLHF
TRBV5-5	TRBJ2-5	CASSPGGGEKETQYF
TRBV19	TRBJ1-1	CASLERGGNTEAFF
TRBV6-1	TRBJ1-1	CATGGTEAFF
TRBV7-8	TRBJ2-5	CASSPRTGRSETQYF
TRBV5-1	TRBJ1-1	CATSRKMNTEAFF
TRBV13	TRBJ2-5	CASSLGGLAGEETQYF
TRBV19	TRBJ2-3	CASSSGQPHSQDTQYF
TRBV4-2	TRBJ1-4	CASSGGVTNEKLFF
TRBV5-1	TRBJ1-3	CASSLGAGGSGNTIYF
TRBV4-1	TRBJ1-1	CASSQVAEGTEAFF
TRBV27	TRBJ1-6	CASSYPSGQGWSPLHF
TRBV5-1	TRBJ2-1	CASSSGGTGRLDEQFF
TRBV6-5	TRBJ1-4	CASSPVQTYGEKLFF
TRBV7-2	TRBJ1-2	CASSDGQGDYGYTF
TRBV7-3	TRBJ1-6	CASSAGGRRNSPLHF
TRBV9	TRBJ2-1	CASSVEGQDNEQFF
TRBV7-7	TRBJ2-5	CASSLASTGEEETQYF
TRBV18	TRBJ2-1	CASSPPDRGREQFF
TRBV5-5	TRBJ1-2	CASSLAEVEGYTF
TRBV7-2	TRBJ1-6	CASSLGQGAFSPLHF
TRBV4-2	TRBJ1-2	CASSHPRQGGEINYGYTF
TRBV7-2	TRBJ1-2	CASSAPGGGYYGYTF
TRBV18	TRBJ2-2	CASSPNAGNIGELFF
TRBV19	TRBJ2-7	CASSMPGLAGYEQYF
TRBV4-2	TRBJ2-2	CASSQDPQGMSTGELFF
TRBV7-2	TRBJ1-2	CASSNRGPVGYTF
TRBV20-1	TRBJ2-7	CSADIHYEQYF
TRBV7-8	TRBJ2-7	CASSEDTFYEQYF
TRBV18	TRBJ1-2	CASSPTGQGDYGYTF
TRBV6-1	TRBJ1-5	CASSGPTRGGNQPQHF
TRBV11-1	TRBJ1-6	CASSINYNSPLHF
TRBV7-9	TRBJ1-4	CASRAGRKEKLFF
TRBV4-3	TRBJ2-5	CASSPTGGAGETQYF
TRBV2	TRBJ2-5	CASSVEGGETQYF
TRBV5-4	TRBJ1-1	CASSLGRQNTEAFF
TRBV5-6	TRBJ1-6	CASSLGTGLYNSPLHF
TRBV9	TRBJ2-3	CASSGAYSGGGYYSTDTQYF
TRBV7-2	TRBJ2-7	CASSSRGYEQYF
TRBV6-1	TRBJ2-3	CASREQGVGTDTQYF